A selection of T cell receptor beta chains follows, all from one sample in a study of radiation and T cells in renal cell carcinoma. Clones were read by immunoSEQ multiplex PCR, and TCRdb kept only the in-frame ones, dropping some. The sample yields some 140,000 clones, 88% seen once. Sample: blood, taken from a patient whose treatment included radiotherapy and nephrectomy. The receptors come from a woman aged 45 to 65 with renal cell carcinoma. CDR3s include the opening cysteine and the closing phenylalanine or tryptophan. Fields, in order: V gene, D gene, J gene, clone size, CDR3 protein, CDR3 DNA. A D gene is named only where the DNA matches it firmly. Size is omitted from some rows. Given values are once, few, many or a class for expanded clones.

V: TRBV29-1; D: -; J: TRBJ2-3; size: -; CDR3: CSAGIRRTVDTQYF; DNA: TGCAGCGCGGGTATAAGAAGGACTGTCGATACGCAGTATTTT
V: TRBV5-1; D: -; J: TRBJ1-4; size: -; CDR3: CASSPDNQANEKLFF; DNA: TGCGCCAGCAGCCCTGACAACCAGGCGAATGAAAAACTGTTTTTT
V: TRBV19; D: -; J: TRBJ1-6; size: -; CDR3: CASRGQGNASPLHF; DNA: TGTGCCAGTAGGGGGCAGGGGAACGCTTCACCCCTCCACTTT
V: TRBV18; D: -; J: TRBJ2-7; size: -; CDR3: CASSPRSYEQYF; DNA: TGTGCCAGCTCACCACGGTCCTACGAGCAGTACTTC
V: TRBV18; D: -; J: TRBJ1-4; size: -; CDR3: CASSVTVSTNEKLFF; DNA: TGTGCCAGCTCAGTTACAGTATCCACTAATGAAAAACTGTTTTTT
V: TRBV7-9; D: -; J: TRBJ1-1; size: -; CDR3: CASRNTGNTEAFF; DNA: TGTGCCAGCCGAAACACGGGGAACACTGAAGCTTTCTTT
V: TRBV19; D: -; J: TRBJ1-5; size: -; CDR3: CASSIGGGSNQPQHF; DNA: TGTGCCAGTAGTATCGGAGGGGGTAGCAATCAGCCCCAGCATTTT
V: TRBV5-1; D: -; J: TRBJ2-5; size: -; CDR3: CASSQAADQETQYF; DNA: TGCGCCAGCAGCCAGGCGGCCGATCAAGAGACCCAGTACTTC
V: TRBV5-1; D: -; J: TRBJ2-1; size: -; CDR3: CASSLEGFYNEQFF; DNA: TGCGCCAGCAGCTTGGAGGGGTTCTACAATGAGCAGTTCTTC
V: TRBV2; D: -; J: TRBJ1-5; size: -; CDR3: CASSERENSNQPQHF; DNA: TGTGCCAGCAGTGAGAGAGAGAATAGCAATCAGCCCCAGCATTTT
V: TRBV7-2; D: -; J: TRBJ2-2; size: -; CDR3: CASSLAAAGELFF; DNA: TGTGCCAGCAGCTTAGCGGCAGCCGGGGAGCTGTTTTTT
V: TRBV2; D: -; J: TRBJ1-2; size: -; CDR3: CASRQVYGYTF; DNA: TGTGCCAGCAGACAGGTCTATGGCTACACCTTC
V: TRBV5-3; D: -; J: TRBJ2-3; size: -; CDR3: CARSSSCSRPHTDTQYF; DNA: TGTGCCAGAAGCTCTTCGTGTTCGAGGCCTCACACAGATACGCAGTATTTT
V: TRBV19; D: TRBD1; J: TRBJ1-2; size: -; CDR3: CASSRNRDRGYGYTF; DNA: TGTGCCAGTAGTCGCAACCGGGACAGGGGATATGGCTACACCTTC
V: TRBV7-2; D: -; J: TRBJ1-2; size: -; CDR3: CASTLGGGIYGYTF; DNA: TGTGCCAGCACCTTGGGGGGCGGAATCTATGGCTACACCTTC
V: TRBV11-3; D: -; J: TRBJ1-6; size: -; CDR3: CASSLAGTNSPLHF; DNA: TGTGCCAGCAGCTTGGCCGGTACAAATTCACCCCTCCACTTT
V: TRBV5-1; D: -; J: TRBJ2-5; size: -; CDR3: CASSPLQETQYF; DNA: TGCGCCAGCAGCCCCCTACAAGAGACCCAGTACTTC
V: TRBV7-6; D: TRBD2; J: TRBJ2-5; size: -; CDR3: CASSPLPGLAGGLGRNRETQYF; DNA: TGTGCCAGCAGCCCACTCCCGGGACTAGCGGGGGGGCTGGGAAGAAATAGAGAGACCCAGTACTTC
V: TRBV10-2; D: -; J: TRBJ2-1; size: -; CDR3: CASRAGSSYNEQFF; DNA: TGCGCCAGCAGGGCAGGGAGCTCCTACAATGAGCAGTTCTTC
V: TRBV20-1; D: TRBD1; J: TRBJ1-6; size: -; CDR3: CSARTGQALHF; DNA: TGCAGTGCTAGAACGGGACAGGCCCTCCACTTT
V: TRBV6-1; D: TRBD1; J: TRBJ1-6; size: few; CDR3: CASSPQGSYNSPLHF; DNA: TGTGCCAGCAGTCCACAGGGGTCATATAATTCACCCCTCCACTTT
V: TRBV5-8; D: -; J: TRBJ2-7; size: -; CDR3: CASSRTGYEQYF; DNA: TGTGCCAGCAGCCGTACGGGGTACGAGCAGTACTTC
V: TRBV7-9; D: -; J: TRBJ2-7; size: -; CDR3: CASSLEGIEQYF; DNA: TGTGCCAGCAGCTTAGAAGGGATCGAGCAGTACTTC
V: TRBV6-5; D: TRBD2; J: TRBJ2-7; size: -; CDR3: CASSTFRTSGYEQYF; DNA: TGTGCCAGCAGTACCTTCCGGACTAGCGGCTACGAGCAGTACTTC
V: TRBV6-5; D: -; J: TRBJ1-1; size: once; CDR3: CASRGNPENTEAFF; DNA: TGTGCCAGCAGAGGGAATCCGGAGAACACTGAAGCTTTCTTT
V: TRBV5-6; D: -; J: TRBJ1-2; size: -; CDR3: CASSFSVSGYTF; DNA: TGTGCCAGCAGCTTCTCGGTGAGTGGCTACACCTTC
V: TRBV11-2; D: -; J: TRBJ1-5; size: -; CDR3: CASSAGLPPQPQHF; DNA: TGTGCCAGCAGCGCGGGGCTCCCTCCCCAGCCCCAGCATTTT
V: TRBV19; D: -; J: TRBJ1-1; size: few; CDR3: CASSIDDSTEAFF; DNA: TGTGCCAGTAGTATAGACGACAGCACTGAAGCTTTCTTT
V: TRBV19; D: TRBD2; J: TRBJ2-2; size: many; CDR3: CASRLLAGNTGELFF; DNA: TGTGCCAGCCGCCTGCTAGCGGGGAACACCGGGGAGCTGTTTTTT
V: TRBV18; D: TRBD1; J: TRBJ2-7; size: -; CDR3: CASSPEGQGYEQYF; DNA: TGTGCCAGCTCACCGGAGGGACAGGGCTACGAGCAGTACTTC
V: TRBV6-5; D: TRBD1; J: TRBJ2-7; size: -; CDR3: CASRKWDRGHEQYF; DNA: TGTGCCAGCAGAAAATGGGACAGGGGGCACGAGCAGTACTTC
V: TRBV6-1; D: -; J: TRBJ2-5; size: -; CDR3: CASSEEARRETQYF; DNA: TGTGCCAGCAGTGAAGAAGCTAGAAGAGAGACCCAGTACTTC
V: TRBV4-2; D: -; J: TRBJ2-1; size: -; CDR3: CASSQESGDSYNEQFF; DNA: TGTGCCAGCAGCCAGGAATCCGGGGACTCCTACAATGAGCAGTTCTTC
V: TRBV19; D: TRBD1; J: TRBJ1-2; size: -; CDR3: CAVSGQAVSNYGYTF; DNA: TGTGCCGTATCCGGACAGGCCGTCTCTAACTATGGCTACACCTTC
V: TRBV7-3; D: TRBD1; J: TRBJ1-6; size: -; CDR3: CASSLSTGGNSPLHF; DNA: TGTGCCAGCAGCTTAAGCACAGGGGGCAATTCACCCCTCCACTTT
V: TRBV28; D: -; J: TRBJ1-1; size: -; CDR3: CASSFQGNTEAFF; DNA: TGTGCCAGCAGTTTCCAGGGGAACACTGAAGCTTTCTTT
V: TRBV6-5; D: TRBD1; J: TRBJ1-2; size: once; CDR3: CASREGAAGYTF; DNA: TGTGCCAGCCGCGAGGGGGCAGCGGGCTACACCTTC
V: TRBV5-1; D: -; J: TRBJ2-7; size: -; CDR3: CASSLALDFPSDYEQYF; DNA: TGCGCCAGCAGCTTGGCCTTAGACTTCCCGTCCGACTACGAGCAGTACTTC
V: TRBV7-9; D: -; J: TRBJ1-2; size: few; CDR3: CASSRGYGYTF; DNA: TGTGCCAGCAGCCGAGGGTATGGCTACACCTTC
V: TRBV2; D: TRBD1; J: TRBJ1-4; size: -; CDR3: CASSEIQGATNEKLFF; DNA: TGTGCCAGCAGTGAGATTCAGGGGGCGACTAATGAAAAACTGTTTTTT
V: TRBV15; D: -; J: TRBJ2-1; size: -; CDR3: CATSGPNRRGQFF; DNA: TGTGCCACCAGCGGACCAAATAGGAGGGGGCAGTTCTTC
V: TRBV4-1; D: TRBD1; J: TRBJ2-7; size: -; CDR3: CASSQHPGTGSEQYF; DNA: TGCGCCAGCAGCCAGCATCCCGGGACAGGGTCCGAGCAGTACTTC
V: TRBV11-2; D: TRBD2; J: TRBJ2-7; size: -; CDR3: CASSARTGTRSYEQYF; DNA: TGTGCCAGCAGCGCCCGAACCGGGACTAGATCCTACGAGCAGTACTTC
V: TRBV5-1; D: TRBD1; J: TRBJ1-6; size: -; CDR3: CASSLTGGQGAQTPLHF; DNA: TGCGCCAGCAGCTTGACTGGGGGACAGGGGGCTCAGACACCCCTCCACTTT
V: TRBV19; D: TRBD1; J: TRBJ1-5; size: -; CDR3: CASSTPGQGGNQPQHF; DNA: TGTGCCAGTAGTACCCCGGGACAGGGAGGCAATCAGCCCCAGCATTTT
V: TRBV9; D: -; J: TRBJ2-2; size: -; CDR3: CASSVAGQPFTGELFF; DNA: TGTGCCAGCAGCGTAGCAGGACAGCCTTTCACCGGGGAGCTGTTTTTT
V: TRBV7-8; D: -; J: TRBJ1-6; size: -; CDR3: CASSSSGGGRLDNSPLHF; DNA: TGTGCCAGCAGCTCCAGCGGGGGGGGGCGGTTGGATAATTCACCCCTCCACTTT
V: TRBV6-5; D: -; J: TRBJ1-2; size: -; CDR3: CASSYDTGNYGYTF; DNA: TGTGCCAGCAGTTACGATACAGGGAACTATGGCTACACCTTC
V: TRBV7-3; D: -; J: TRBJ1-3; size: once; CDR3: CASSLSGNSGNTIYF; DNA: TGTGCCAGCAGCTTATCCGGGAACTCTGGAAACACCATATATTTT
V: TRBV5-1; D: -; J: TRBJ2-5; size: -; CDR3: CASTPDLHKETQYF; DNA: TGCGCCAGCACCCCCGACCTCCATAAAGAGACCCAGTACTTC
V: TRBV5-1; D: -; J: TRBJ2-5; size: -; CDR3: CASSLPGPEETQYF; DNA: TGCGCCAGCAGCTTACCCGGGCCAGAAGAGACCCAGTACTTC
V: TRBV28; D: -; J: TRBJ2-2; size: -; CDR3: CASSFLTRNTGELFF; DNA: TGTGCCAGCAGTTTCCTAACACGGAACACCGGGGAGCTGTTTTTT
V: TRBV27; D: TRBD2; J: TRBJ2-7; size: -; CDR3: CASSRGGTSYEQYF; DNA: TGTGCCAGCAGCCGCGGGGGGACCTCCTACGAGCAGTACTTC
V: TRBV6-5; D: -; J: TRBJ2-1; size: -; CDR3: CASSRRNEQFF; DNA: TGTGCCAGCAGCCGTAGGAATGAGCAGTTCTTC
V: TRBV19; D: -; J: TRBJ1-2; size: -; CDR3: CASSIEANNHYGYTF; DNA: TGTGCCAGTAGTATAGAGGCGAACAACCACTATGGCTACACCTTC
V: TRBV28; D: -; J: TRBJ1-1; size: -; CDR3: CASSLSTEAFF; DNA: TGTGCCAGCAGTTTGAGCACTGAAGCTTTCTTT
V: TRBV5-1; D: -; J: TRBJ2-5; size: -; CDR3: CASSSYGLGETQYF; DNA: TGCGCCAGCAGCTCTTACGGGTTGGGAGAGACCCAGTACTTC
V: TRBV7-3; D: -; J: TRBJ1-1; size: -; CDR3: CASSLGQNTEAFF; DNA: TGTGCCAGCAGCTTAGGACAGAACACTGAAGCTTTCTTT
V: TRBV5-6; D: -; J: TRBJ1-1; size: once; CDR3: CASTASVNTEAFF; DNA: TGTGCCAGCACAGCCTCTGTGAACACTGAAGCTTTCTTT
V: TRBV7-3; D: TRBD1; J: TRBJ2-5; size: -; CDR3: CASSPRGTGGETQYF; DNA: TGTGCCAGCAGCCCCCGGGGGACAGGGGGAGAGACCCAGTACTTC